A selection of T cell receptor beta chains follows, all from one sample in a study of blood T cells in healthy people across ages. In TCRdb, the 5' RACE reads were re-called with MiXCR into one record per CDR3 protein. The sample gives approximately 730,000 distinct CDR3 sequences, around 46% of which show up once; 20% to 25% is in the top ten. The sequencing input was blood. These receptors all stem from a woman aged 60-75 years in good health. Both conserved end residues are part of each CDR3. D genes are given only for firm matches. Size values are once, few and many counts, or a class for expanded clones, and some rows have none.

NA	TRBV3-1	TRBJ2-7	TRBD2	CASSRRGGKDYYGAVYEQYF	TGTGCCAGCAGCCGACGCGGGGGAAAGGACTACTACGGGGCGGTCTACGAGCAGTACTTC
NA	TRBV27	TRBJ2-3	TRBD2	CASSSHSGGAVDTQYF	TGTGCCAGCAGTTCCCATAGCGGGGGGGCCGTTGATACGCAGTATTTT
few	TRBV5-6	TRBJ1-2	NA	CASSFSGGPIYGYTF	TGTGCCAGCAGCTTTTCCGGCGGCCCGATCTATGGCTACACCTTC
many	TRBV7-2	TRBJ2-7	TRBD2	CASSDLAGPYEQYF	TGTGCCAGCAGCGACCTAGCGGGACCCTACGAGCAGTACTTC
many	TRBV5-1	TRBJ2-7	NA	CASSLEGPREQYF	TGCGCCAGCAGCTTGGAAGGACCACGGGAGCAGTACTTC
NA	TRBV29-1	TRBJ2-1	TRBD2	CSVIEAGGAPNEQFF	TGCAGCGTAATAGAAGCGGGAGGCGCGCCTAATGAGCAGTTCTTC
NA	TRBV14	TRBJ2-1	TRBD2	CASSQGAGSYNEQFF	TGTGCCAGCAGCCAAGGAGCGGGGTCCTACAATGAGCAGTTCTTC
few	TRBV10-3	TRBJ2-1	NA	CAISEGLVVEQFF	TGTGCCATCAGTGAAGGGTTAGTAGTTGAGCAGTTCTTC
NA	TRBV4-3	TRBJ1-4	NA	CASSYGQGVEKLFF	TGCGCCAGCAGCTACGGACAAGGGGTTGAAAAACTGTTTTTT
once	TRBV6-1	TRBJ1-2	NA	CASSVTAGYTF	TGTGCCAGCAGTGTGACAGCCGGCTACACCTTC
NA	TRBV13	TRBJ1-2	NA	CASSLGDMGYGYTF	TGTGCCAGCAGCTTAGGGGACATGGGCTATGGCTACACCTTC
NA	TRBV7-6	TRBJ2-1	TRBD2	CASRLAGAGGDEQFF	TGTGCCAGCAGATTAGCGGGAGCTGGGGGGGATGAGCAGTTCTTC
NA	TRBV29-1	TRBJ2-3	NA	CSADPETDTQYF	TGCAGCGCGGATCCGGAGACAGATACGCAGTATTTT
few	TRBV20-1	TRBJ2-7	NA	CSASWTRDAYEQYF	TGCAGTGCTAGTTGGACGCGGGATGCCTACGAGCAGTACTTC
NA	TRBV5-1	TRBJ2-7	TRBD1	CASSQDRVRASSYNEQYF	TGCGCCAGCAGCCAGGACAGGGTACGTGCGAGCTCCTACAATGAGCAGTACTTC
few	TRBV29-1	TRBJ1-2	NA	CSVPRDWDSYGYTF	TGCAGCGTTCCACGTGACTGGGACTCCTATGGCTACACCTTC
NA	TRBV7-2	TRBJ2-5	NA	CASSLVYGGQETQYF	TGTGCCAGCAGCTTAGTTTATGGGGGCCAAGAGACCCAGTACTTC
few	TRBV7-9	TRBJ2-5	NA	CASSTRMTDQETQYF	TGTGCCAGCAGCACTAGGATGACAGACCAAGAGACCCAGTACTTC
NA	TRBV20-1	TRBJ2-3	TRBD1	CSARDRDWISSTDTQYF	TGCAGTGCGCGGGACAGGGACTGGATCTCTAGCACAGATACGCAGTATTTT
few	TRBV7-8	TRBJ2-5	TRBD2	CASSLRGLEEETQYF	TGTGCCAGCAGCTTAAGGGGACTAGAAGAAGAGACCCAGTACTTC
NA	TRBV12-3/TRBV12-4	TRBJ2-1	NA	CASSLGGERVQFF	TGTGCCAGCAGTTTGGGCGGGGAAAGGGTGCAGTTCTTC
once	TRBV11-2	TRBJ2-1	NA	CASSLRPLAYNEQFF	TGTGCCAGCAGCTTACGGCCACTAGCCTACAATGAGCAGTTCTTC
many	TRBV29-1	TRBJ2-6	NA	CSVGPRRTGANVLTF	TGCAGCGTTGGTCCCCGACGCACTGGGGCCAACGTCCTGACTTTC
few	TRBV7-2	TRBJ2-1	TRBD2	CASSERGLADHNEQFF	TGTGCCAGCAGCGAAAGGGGACTAGCGGACCACAATGAGCAGTTCTTC
NA	TRBV25-1	TRBJ1-2	NA	CASRSSGCGYTF	TGTGCCAGCAGGTCGTCGGGGTGTGGCTACACCTTC
NA	TRBV4-2	TRBJ1-6	NA	CASSQGLTGERSPLHF	TGTGCCAGCAGCCAAGGTCTGACGGGGGAGAGGTCACCCCTCCACTTT
NA	TRBV12-3/TRBV12-4	TRBJ2-2	NA	CASSQTKGELFF	TGTGCCAGCAGCCAAACCAAGGGGGAGCTGTTTTTT
NA	TRBV7-2	TRBJ2-7	NA	CASSLGQINLYEQYF	TGTGCCAGCAGCTTGGGACAAATAAACCTTTACGAGCAGTACTTC
many	TRBV29-1	TRBJ2-7	NA	CSADFAPTYEQYF	TGCAGCGCGGACTTTGCCCCTACCTACGAGCAGTACTTC
few	TRBV11-2	TRBJ2-3	NA	CASSQGGLVTDTQYF	TGTGCCAGCAGCCAAGGAGGCTTAGTTACAGATACGCAGTATTTT
NA	TRBV20-1	TRBJ1-3	NA	CSAKWNNLSGNTIYF	TGCAGTGCTAAGTGGAACAATCTCTCTGGGAACACCATATATTTT
NA	TRBV28	TRBJ2-1	TRBD1	CASRPGQLDNEQFF	TGTGCCAGCAGACCGGGACAGTTAGACAATGAGCAGTTCTTC
NA	TRBV20-1	TRBJ2-3	NA	CSARAESTDTQYF	TGCAGTGCTAGAGCGGAAAGCACAGATACGCAGTATTTT
few	TRBV6-2/TRBV6-3	TRBJ2-1	TRBD2	CASSSLAGGRYDEQFF	TGTGCCAGCAGTTCTTTAGCGGGAGGGAGATACGATGAGCAGTTCTTC
few	TRBV6-5	TRBJ1-4	TRBD1	CASRPGQGHEKLFF	TGTGCCAGCAGGCCGGGACAGGGCCATGAAAAACTGTTTTTT
once	TRBV7-6	TRBJ2-5	NA	CASSFYAARQETQYF	TGTGCCAGCAGCTTCTATGCCGCGCGACAAGAGACCCAGTACTTC